The rows below give T cell receptor beta chains drawn from one sample of a study of cytomegalovirus exposure and HLA in healthy donors. The method was immunoSEQ multiplex PCR; TCRdb's version includes in-frame clones alone and lacks a portion of them. The sample lists a few hundred thousand clones, roughly 80% occurring once. The specimen was PBMCs. The receptors shown here come from a girl aged 2 to 10 in good health and CMV-seronegative. Both conserved end residues are part of each CDR3.

TRBJ2-2	TRBV27	16	CASSFRGGLAFGELFF
TRBJ1-2	TRBV27	15	CASSHTDGINYGYTF
TRBJ2-7	TRBV5-6	15	CASSLSPDSFYEQYF
TRBJ2-7	TRBV18	16	CASSPTGTSGNHEQYF
TRBJ1-1	TRBV7-6	13	CASSVDTNTEAFF
TRBJ2-7	TRBV15	14	CATSRDRGTYEQYF
TRBJ1-1	TRBV18	16	CASSPPNRGRYTEAFF
TRBJ2-7	TRBV29-1	11	CSVRRGHEQYF
TRBJ1-2	TRBV19	14	CASSPKGGQHGYTF
TRBJ1-3	TRBV19	13	CASSDIPGNTIYF
TRBJ2-5	TRBV10-3	15	CAIRSTTGGQETQYF
TRBJ1-1	TRBV19	14	CASRSTSGRTEAFF
TRBJ2-1	TRBV5-1	15	CASSSLTGGPHEQFF
TRBJ2-3	TRBV7-8	15	CASSLTSGRTDTQYF
TRBJ2-7	TRBV21-1	16	CASSEGGRERGYEQYF
TRBJ2-2	TRBV5-4	14	CASSLATGTGELFF
TRBJ2-2	TRBV7-2	17	CASSSRLAGMNTGELFF
TRBJ2-2	TRBV18	16	CASSPPTSGRTGELFF
TRBJ2-6	TRBV5-6	16	CASSSDRGAGANVLTF
TRBJ2-1	TRBV2	15	CASSDSGWGYNEQFF
TRBJ1-1	TRBV7-6	13	CASSHDRGAEAFF
TRBJ1-5	TRBV19	14	CASSETGKNQPQHF
TRBJ2-3	TRBV21-1	16	CASSKKDQLGTDTQYF
TRBJ2-5	TRBV19	13	CASSPSGEETQYF
TRBJ1-1	TRBV6-1	17	CASSAWVTGPIATEAFF
TRBJ2-7	TRBV9	15	CASSVGRDYSYEQYF
TRBJ2-7	TRBV11-2	16	CASSLVKGAGTYEQYF
TRBJ2-2	TRBV27	13	CASSRVYTGELFF
TRBJ2-1	TRBV4-1	16	CASSLRVEGLIEEQFF
TRBJ2-5	TRBV5-1	13	CASGLAGEETQYF
TRBJ1-2	TRBV5-1	16	CASSYKQGAVDYGYTF
TRBJ1-1	TRBV7-9	15	CASRGTVELNTEAFF
TRBJ1-1	TRBV19	14	CGVAAFAGGDEAFF
TRBJ1-6	TRBV6-1	15	CASSDGDRGSSPLHF
TRBJ2-1	TRBV5-1	16	CASSFVAGPGTGEQFF
TRBJ1-1	TRBV18	15	CASSPPGREGHEAFF
TRBJ2-3	TRBV9	15	CASAGAGAVTDTQYF
TRBJ2-1	TRBV19	15	CASSLGRGSYNEQFF
TRBJ1-4	TRBV2	14	CASRDRTGAEKLFF
TRBJ2-5	TRBV7-9	17	CASSFRQAARYQETQYF